The 3 T cell receptor beta chains reported below all come from one sample, sequenced in a study of metastatic and nonmetastatic thyroid tumors (dated by TCRdb to 2018 to 2020). Receptor libraries were prepared by PCR. For sequencing, an Illumina HiSeq 4000 was employed. TCRdb applied fastp at Q25 and MiXCR to the public reads, then kept only in-frame beta chains. Here the sample has tens of thousands of clones; roughly 14% occur a single time. The ten largest clones take up more than 8% of the sample. Before undergoing thyroid surgery, none of the patients had been given any kind of treatment. Sequencing was performed on blood. The receptors were sampled from a female donor with papillary thyroid cancer or a benign thyroid nodule (not recorded which). Some clones in this sample may be carry-over from other donors' samples.

This clone was recorded many times. CDR3 residues: CASSTRLGFQETQYF. CDR3 sequence (DNA): TGTGCCAGCAGCACCCGACTAGGCTTCCAGGAGACCCAGTACTTC. This chain joins TRBV7-8 and TRBJ2-5; maybe TRBD2 (6 bases). Trimming took off 5 bases at V and 5 bases at J, with 18 bases between the two ends. From germline, CDR1 is SGHVS and CDR2 FQNEAQ. The CDR3 covers 15 residues.

This clone has at least ten counts. This sequence joins TRBV20-1 and TRBJ2-7; tentatively, D is TRBD2 (6 bases). The CDR3 covers 14 residues. Germline CDR1 DFQATT, CDR2 SNEGSKA (reference sequence). V lost 4 bases, J lost 0 bases, and 13 bases lay in between. The CDR3 loop is CSATGLLSSYEQYF. The CDR3 DNA sequence: TGCAGTGCTACGGGACTCCTGAGCTCCTACGAGCAGTACTTC.

At least ten counts were recorded for this clone. The rearrangement links TRBV7-2 to TRBJ1-1; 7 nucleotides match TRBD1. The CDR3 spans 14 residues. The germline V gene has CDR1 SGHTA and CDR2 FQGNSA. V dropped 2 bases and J dropped 5; count of bases not matched to a gene: 5. The CDR3, as DNA: TGTGCCAGCAGCTTACGACAGGGTCGGACTGAAGCTTTCTTT. It yields the protein CASSLRQGRTEAFF. Complete variable domain (other parts from reference TRBV7-2 and TRBJ1-1): GAGVSQSPSNKVTEKGKDVELRCDPISGHTALYWYRQSLGQGLEFLIYFQGNSAPDKSGLPSDRFSAERTGGSVSTLTIQRTQQEDSAVYLCASSLRQGRTEAFFGQGTRLTVV.